This T cell receptor beta chain emerged from a study of cytotoxic CD8 clonotypes in ibrutinib-treated CLL. As for the study in general: Across the patients, around 10 were relapsed/refractory, roughly 15 treatment-naive and approximately 18 IGHV unmutated. Investigators reported 25 or so partial and 2 complete responses; after median roughly 70 months, approximately 15 patients remained remitted and approximately twelve progressed.

Investigators sought sequencing depths of between 1 in 200,000 and 1 in 1 million T cells. Assay used: immunoSEQ multiplex PCR; TCRdb lists only in-frame clones, some missing. The profile shows roughly 130,000 clones, around three quarters of them singletons. Study-wide findings and caveats: Contraction or stability on treatment characterized the public clonotypes, which were uncommon.

The CDR3 extends over 14 amino acids. The V end lost 2 bases, the J end lost 1 base, and 8 bases lay between the germline ends. Germline V gene data show CDR1 as WSHSY and CDR2 as SAAADI. A word on this clone: Its antigen is unknown.

The origin of this receptor is a human donor with chronic lymphocytic leukemia. Source: PBMCs, taken after 12 months of ibrutinib treatment. The chain links TRBV10-2 to TRBJ1-2, with unresolved D. The CDR3 protein is CASSENSFNYGYTF. The CDR3 DNA follows: TGCGCCAGCAGTGAGAATTCCTTTAACTATGGCTACACCTTC.